The clone carrying this TCR beta chain came up a few times. The CDR3 totals 15 residues. Trimming removed 0 bases at V and 3 bases at J, with 9 bases between. Germline-derived CDR1 and CDR2 are MNHNS and SASEGT. The PCR employed 60 Vbeta primers together with 13 Jbeta primers. TCRdb's table, derived via immunoSEQ multiplex PCR, lists solely in-frame clones and lacks some. Of 83,000 or so clones listed, roughly 79% are singletons. This specimen comes from a study of cytomegalovirus exposure and HLA in healthy donors. At the level of the study: The Caucasian-associated ancestry cluster contained about 80% of the approximately 390 genotyped donors.

This clonotype originated in a woman aged 25 to 45 in good health and CMV-seronegative. This chain links TRBV6-1 with TRBJ1-5, with a possible D match to TRBD1 (5 bases). The sequenced material came from PBMCs. The CDR3 loop is CASSEAGGNNQPQHF. For the CDR3, the DNA is TGTGCCAGCAGTGAAGCGGGGGGGAACAATCAGCCCCAGCATTTT.